A single T cell receptor beta chain is shown here with its context. Its antigen is unknown. The record originates from a study of shared clonotypes between healthy human individuals. The wider study: Plates per donor: three CD4 naive, three CD4 memory, two CD8 naive, one CD8 memory.

This CDR3 has 16 amino acids. The V end lost 6 bases, the J end lost 2 bases, and 17 bases lay between the germline ends. CDR1 SGHAT and CDR2 FQNNGV come from the germline V gene. Study-level points and caveats: It was expected that sequencing depth would affect clonotype sharing among donors.

Using immunoSEQ multiplex PCR, the repertoire was profiled, and TCRdb retains in-frame clones only, with some absent. The sample records roughly 86,000 clones, almost 70% being singletons. The chain employs TRBV11-2 and TRBJ2-1; D perhaps matches TRBD1 (6 bases). Sample: memory CD8+ T cells sorted from blood. Regarding subset: CD45RO+ cells pooled with CCR7-negative TemRA cells. The TCR originated in a man aged 25 to 40 in good health. CDR3 DNA: TGTGCCAGCAGAAAAGGGGCCGGGACAACCTACAATGAGCAGTTCTTC. It specifies CASRKGAGTTYNEQFF. Filled out from reference TRBV11-2 and TRBJ2-1, the complete variable domain reads EAGVAQSPRYKIIEKRQSVAFWCNPISGHATLYWYQQILGQGPKLLIQFQNNGVVDDSQLPKDRFSAERLKGVDSTLKIQPAKLEDSAVYLCASRKGAGTTYNEQFFGPGTRLTVL.